The sequence of this T cell receptor beta chain was determined in a study of cytomegalovirus exposure and HLA in healthy donors. As to this clone: Its cognate antigen is unknown. At one end the junction does not follow the germline gene, possibly because of a read error.

The primer mix had 60 Vbeta and 13 Jbeta primers. Sequencing used immunoSEQ multiplex PCR; TCRdb keeps in-frame clones, though not all of them. The table lists 90,000 to 150,000 clones, almost 85% of them singletons. CDR3 length: 14 residues. The germline V gene has CDR1 SGHTA and CDR2 FQGNSA. Study-wide findings and caveats: Testing in vitro showed a few CMV-associated chains specific for CMV antigens. The study assumed roughly uniform donor sequencing depth for presence/absence analyses.

The rearrangement joins TRBV7-2 to TRBJ2-7; the match to TRBD1 covers 7 bases. Sequenced input: PBMCs. This clonotype was sampled from a woman aged 18-30 years in good health and CMV-seronegative. CDR3 coding DNA: TGTGCCAGCAGCTTAGATGCCGGGACAGAAGGTCTCCGTTTC. Translating it yields CASSLDAGTEGLRF.